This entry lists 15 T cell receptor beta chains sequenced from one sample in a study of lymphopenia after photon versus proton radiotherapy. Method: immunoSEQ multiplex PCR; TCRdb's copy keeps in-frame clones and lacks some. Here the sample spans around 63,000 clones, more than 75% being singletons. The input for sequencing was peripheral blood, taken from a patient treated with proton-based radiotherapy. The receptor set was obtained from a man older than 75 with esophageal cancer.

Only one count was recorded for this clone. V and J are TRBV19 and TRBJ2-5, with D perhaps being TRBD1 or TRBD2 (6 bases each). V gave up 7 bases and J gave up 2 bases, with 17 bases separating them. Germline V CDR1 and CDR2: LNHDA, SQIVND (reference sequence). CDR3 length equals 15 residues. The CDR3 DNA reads TGTGCCAGTACTTCGAGGGGGGCTCCACAAGAGACCCAGTACTTC. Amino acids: CASTSRGAPQETQYF.

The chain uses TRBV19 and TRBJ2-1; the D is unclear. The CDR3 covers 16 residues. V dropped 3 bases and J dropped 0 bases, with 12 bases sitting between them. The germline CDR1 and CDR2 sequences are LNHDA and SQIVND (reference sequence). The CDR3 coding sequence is TGTGCCAGTAGTATTGTTCTCCTTATCTCCTACAATGAGCAGTTCTTC. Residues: CASSIVLLISYNEQFF.

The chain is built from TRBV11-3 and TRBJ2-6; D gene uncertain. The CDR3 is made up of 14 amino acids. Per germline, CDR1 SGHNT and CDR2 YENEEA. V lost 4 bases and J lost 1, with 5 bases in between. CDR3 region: CASSSGSGANVLTF. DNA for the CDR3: TGTGCCAGCAGCTCGGGTTCTGGGGCCAACGTCCTGACTTTC.

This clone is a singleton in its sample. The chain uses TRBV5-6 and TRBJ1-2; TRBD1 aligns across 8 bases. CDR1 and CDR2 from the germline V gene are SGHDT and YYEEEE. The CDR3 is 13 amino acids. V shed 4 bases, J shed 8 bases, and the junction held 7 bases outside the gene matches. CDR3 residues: CASSPQGVLGYTF. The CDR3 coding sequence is TGTGCCAGCAGCCCACAGGGGGTCCTGGGCTACACCTTC.

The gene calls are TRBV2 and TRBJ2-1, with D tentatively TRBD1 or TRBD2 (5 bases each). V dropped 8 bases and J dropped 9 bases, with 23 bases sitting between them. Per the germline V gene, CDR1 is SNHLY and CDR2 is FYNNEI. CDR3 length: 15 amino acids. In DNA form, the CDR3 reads TGTGCCAGCTCCTTCGGGGCAGGGTTGGGTGCTGAGCAGTTCTTC. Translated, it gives CASSFGAGLGAEQFF.

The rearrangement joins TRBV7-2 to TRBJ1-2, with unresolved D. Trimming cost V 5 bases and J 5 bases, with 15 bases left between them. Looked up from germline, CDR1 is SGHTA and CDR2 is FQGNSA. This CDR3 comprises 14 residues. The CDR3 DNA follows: TGTGCCAGCAGCCGACCTACTGTCCAATATGGCTACACCTTC. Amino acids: CASSRPTVQYGYTF. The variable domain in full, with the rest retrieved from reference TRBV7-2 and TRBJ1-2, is GAGVSQSPSNKVTEKGKDVELRCDPISGHTALYWYRQSLGQGLEFLIYFQGNSAPDKSGLPSDRFSAERTGGSVSTLTIQRTQQEDSAVYLCASSRPTVQYGYTFGSGTRLTVV.

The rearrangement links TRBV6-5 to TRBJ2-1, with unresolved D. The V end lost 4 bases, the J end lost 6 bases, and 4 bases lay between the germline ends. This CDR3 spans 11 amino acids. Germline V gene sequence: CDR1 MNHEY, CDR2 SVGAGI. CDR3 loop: CASSSANEQFF. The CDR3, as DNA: TGTGCCAGCAGTTCCGCCAATGAGCAGTTCTTC.

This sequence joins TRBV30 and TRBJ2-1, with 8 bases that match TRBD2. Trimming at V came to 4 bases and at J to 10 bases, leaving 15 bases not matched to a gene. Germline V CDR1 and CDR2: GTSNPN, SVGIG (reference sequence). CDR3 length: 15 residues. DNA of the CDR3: TGTGCCTGGAACACCGGGAGCGGGAGTCACGGAGAGCAGTTCTTC. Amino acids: CAWNTGSGSHGEQFF.

CDR3 region: CASTVSYRGNRNEQFF. The CDR3 nucleotides read TGTGCCAGCACCGTAAGCTACAGGGGAAATAGGAATGAGCAGTTCTTC. The chain uses TRBV7-9 and TRBJ2-1, with 7 positions matching TRBD1. This CDR3 is 16 amino acids long. The germline CDR1 and CDR2 sequences are SEHNR and FQNEAQ (reference sequence). The ends lost 7 bases at V and 7 bases at J; junction bases unmatched: 16.

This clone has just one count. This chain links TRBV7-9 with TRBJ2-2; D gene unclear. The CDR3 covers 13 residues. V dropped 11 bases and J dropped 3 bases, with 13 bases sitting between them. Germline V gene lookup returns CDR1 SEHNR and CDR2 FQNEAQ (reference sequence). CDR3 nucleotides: TGTGCCGGTACTGGGCCTCACACCGGGGAGCTGTTTTTT. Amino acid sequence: CAGTGPHTGELFF.

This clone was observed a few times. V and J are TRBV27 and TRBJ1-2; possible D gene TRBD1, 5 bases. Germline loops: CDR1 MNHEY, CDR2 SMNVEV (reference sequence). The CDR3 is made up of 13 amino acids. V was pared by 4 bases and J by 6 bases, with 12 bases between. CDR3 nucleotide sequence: TGTGCCAGCAGTTCCCGGACACTCGATGGCTACACCTTC. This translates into CASSSRTLDGYTF.

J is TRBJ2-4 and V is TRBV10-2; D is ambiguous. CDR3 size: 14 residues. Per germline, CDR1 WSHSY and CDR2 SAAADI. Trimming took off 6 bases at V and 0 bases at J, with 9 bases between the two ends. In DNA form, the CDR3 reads TGCGCCAGCAGGACTGACCTAGCCAAAAACATTCAGTACTTC. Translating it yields CASRTDLAKNIQYF.

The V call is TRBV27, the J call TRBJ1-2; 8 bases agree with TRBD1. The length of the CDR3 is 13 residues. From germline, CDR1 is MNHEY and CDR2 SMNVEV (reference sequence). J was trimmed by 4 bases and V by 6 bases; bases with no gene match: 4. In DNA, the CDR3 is TGTGCCAGCAGATCGGGACAGGTCTATGGCTACACCTTC. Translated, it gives CASRSGQVYGYTF.

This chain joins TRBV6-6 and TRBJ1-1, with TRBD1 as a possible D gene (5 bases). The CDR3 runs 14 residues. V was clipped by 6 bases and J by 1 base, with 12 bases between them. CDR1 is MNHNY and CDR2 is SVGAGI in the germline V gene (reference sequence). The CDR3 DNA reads TGTGCCAGCAGACACGGGGACCGGAACACTGAAGCTTTCTTT. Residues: CASRHGDRNTEAFF.

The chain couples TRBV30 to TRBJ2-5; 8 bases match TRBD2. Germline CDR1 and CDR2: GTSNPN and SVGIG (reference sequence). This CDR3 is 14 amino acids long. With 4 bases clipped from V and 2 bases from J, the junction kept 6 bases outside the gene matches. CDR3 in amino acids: CAWTYSGVQETQYF. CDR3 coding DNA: TGTGCCTGGACTTATAGCGGGGTTCAAGAGACCCAGTACTTC.